This T cell receptor (beta chain) was identified during a study of response to subunit inactivated influenza vaccine. The CDR3 consists of 15 residues. Germline lookup yields CDR1 MGHRA and CDR2 YSYEKL. The germline V and J ends were trimmed by 4 bases and 0 bases, with 12 bases remaining between them. TCRdb re-called the RT-PCR reads through MiXCR, storing one row per CDR3 protein. The table shows hundreds of thousands of distinct CDR3 sequences, with over 9% occurring only once. These same records also appear under a second study, on T cells expressing NK-cell markers. Turning to that study: The authors made TCR beta cDNA libraries by 5'RACE template switching. This switching added a universal primer site and UMIs. The study drew TCR beta repertoires from sorted CD3+CD56+NKG2C+, CD3+CD56+NKG2C- and CD3+CD56-NKG2C+ T cells. Out of eight donors sequenced, seven tested HCMV-seropositive and the remaining one seronegative. Also leading the CD3+CD56-NKG2C+ fraction in a handful of donors were these clonotypes.

Sequencing was performed on PBMCs from blood, taken on the day of vaccination. The chain employs TRBV4-1 and TRBJ1-1; D ambiguous. The sequence was obtained from a man over 45 who received an inactivated influenza vaccine. The CDR3 loop is CASSPLGRLNTEAFF. CDR3 bases: TGCGCCAGCAGCCCACTCGGACGGCTGAACACTGAAGCTTTCTTT.